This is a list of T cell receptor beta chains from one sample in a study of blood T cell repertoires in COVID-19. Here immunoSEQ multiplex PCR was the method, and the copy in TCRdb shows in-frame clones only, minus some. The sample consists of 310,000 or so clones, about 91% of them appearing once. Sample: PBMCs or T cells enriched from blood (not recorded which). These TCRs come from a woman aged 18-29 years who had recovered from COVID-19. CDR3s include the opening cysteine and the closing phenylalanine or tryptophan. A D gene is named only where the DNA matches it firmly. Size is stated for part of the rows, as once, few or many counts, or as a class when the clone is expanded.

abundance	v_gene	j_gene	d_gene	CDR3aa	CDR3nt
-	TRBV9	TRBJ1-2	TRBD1	CASSVGQDSFYGYTF	TGTGCCAGCAGCGTCGGACAGGATTCCTTCTATGGCTACACCTTC
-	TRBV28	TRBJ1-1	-	CASSSHGLGDTEAFF	TGTGCCAGCAGTTCCCATGGACTGGGCGACACTGAAGCTTTCTTT
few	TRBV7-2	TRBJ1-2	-	CASSPLPTGINYGYTF	TGTGCCAGCAGCCCCTTACCAACAGGGATAAACTATGGCTACACCTTC
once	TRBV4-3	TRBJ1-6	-	CASSPEPRSDSPLHF	TGCGCCAGCAGCCCAGAACCTAGGAGTGATTCACCCCTCCACTTT
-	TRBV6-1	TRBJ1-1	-	CASSEGGHRRAFF	TGTGCCAGCAGTGAAGGCGGTCACCGAAGAGCTTTCTTT
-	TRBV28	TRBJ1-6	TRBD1	CASRTGYNSPLHF	TGTGCCAGCAGGACAGGGTATAATTCACCCCTCCACTTT
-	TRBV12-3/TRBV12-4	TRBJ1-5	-	CASSLSGDQPQHF	TGTGCCAGCAGTTTAAGCGGAGATCAGCCCCAGCATTTT
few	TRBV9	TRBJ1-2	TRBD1	CASSVIGQGRDGYTF	TGTGCCAGCAGCGTAATAGGACAGGGGAGAGATGGCTACACCTTC
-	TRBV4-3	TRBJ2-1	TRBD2	CASSELAGAYNEQFF	TGCGCCAGCAGCGAGCTAGCGGGAGCCTACAATGAGCAGTTCTTC
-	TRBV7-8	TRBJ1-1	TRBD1	CASSLLTGATEAFF	TGTGCCAGCAGCCTCCTAACAGGGGCCACTGAAGCTTTCTTT
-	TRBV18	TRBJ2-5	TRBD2	CASSPPRAGGLQETQYF	TGTGCCAGCTCACCACCGCGGGCGGGGGGTCTCCAAGAGACCCAGTACTTC
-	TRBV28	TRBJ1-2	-	CASSFDVAKGDYGYTF	TGTGCCAGCAGTTTCGACGTAGCCAAAGGTGACTATGGCTACACCTTC
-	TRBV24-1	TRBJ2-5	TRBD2	CATSDPGTSGETQYF	TGTGCCACCAGTGATCCCGGGACTAGCGGGGAGACCCAGTACTTC
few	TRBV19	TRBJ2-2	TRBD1	CATQSTGGTGELFF	TGTGCCACACAATCTACAGGGGGCACCGGGGAGCTGTTTTTT
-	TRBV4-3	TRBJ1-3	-	CASSQDPVGAGNTIYF	TGCGCCAGCAGCCAAGATCCCGTCGGGGCTGGAAACACCATATATTTT
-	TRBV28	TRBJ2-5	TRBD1	CASSPRQGAGETQYF	TGTGCCAGCAGCCCCAGACAGGGGGCGGGTGAGACCCAGTACTTC
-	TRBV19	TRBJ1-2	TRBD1	CASRPGQGRDGYTF	TGTGCCAGTAGGCCAGGACAGGGTCGGGATGGCTACACCTTC
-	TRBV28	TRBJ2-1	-	CASSRGVNEQFF	TGTGCCAGCAGCCGCGGAGTAAATGAGCAGTTCTTC
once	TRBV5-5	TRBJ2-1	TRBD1	CASSLEGQYNEQFF	TGTGCCAGCAGCTTGGAGGGACAGTACAATGAGCAGTTCTTC
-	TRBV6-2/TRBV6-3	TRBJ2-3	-	CASSYMGGAVDTQYF	TGTGCCAGCAGTTACATGGGGGGGGCGGTAGATACGCAGTATTTT
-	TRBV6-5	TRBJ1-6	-	CASSPGVAGDSPLHF	TGTGCCAGCAGCCCAGGGGTAGCAGGGGATTCACCCCTCCACTTT
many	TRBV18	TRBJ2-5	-	CASSQNSGGQETQYF	TGTGCCAGCTCACAAAACTCCGGGGGCCAAGAGACCCAGTACTTC
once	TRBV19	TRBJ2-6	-	CASSEGVGANVLTF	TGTGCCAGTAGTGAGGGGGTAGGGGCCAACGTCCTGACTTTC
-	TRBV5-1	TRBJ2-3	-	CASSLSPGSTDTQYF	TGCGCCAGCAGCTTGAGCCCCGGGAGCACAGATACGCAGTATTTT
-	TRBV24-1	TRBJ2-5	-	CATSDYRASGKETQYF	TGTGCCACCAGTGATTACCGGGCCTCGGGGAAAGAGACCCAGTACTTC
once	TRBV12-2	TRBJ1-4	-	CASRLEDPGREKLFF	TGTGCAAGTCGCTTAGAGGACCCCGGGAGGGAAAAACTGTTTTTT